Presented here are 24 T cell receptor beta chains from one specimen sequenced in a study of response to subunit inactivated influenza vaccine. From the RT-PCR reads, TCRdb called clonotypes with MiXCR, one entry per CDR3 protein. Of 710,000 or so distinct CDR3 sequences in the sample, around 16% were seen once. The sequences come from PBMCs from blood, collected 11 to 12 days after vaccination. The source of these receptors is a man aged 50 to 59 who received an inactivated influenza vaccine.

This clonotype was detected a few times. The genes are TRBV25-1 and TRBJ1-2; D call uncertain. The CDR3 sequence is 15 residues long. Germline CDR1 is MGHDK and CDR2 is SYGVNS. Between the trimmed V and J ends, which lost 4 bases and 4 bases, there was a span of 16 bases. This CDR3 is CASSGRARRPYGYTF. The CDR3 bases are TGTGCCAGCAGTGGAAGGGCGCGAAGACCCTATGGCTACACCTTC.

V usage is TRBV20-1 and J usage is TRBJ1-1; D perhaps matches TRBD1 (6 bases). The germline V gene has CDR1 DFQATT and CDR2 SNEGSKA (reference sequence). This CDR3 region has 13 residues. V lost 6 bases to trimming and J lost 0 bases, with 11 bases between them. This CDR3 reads CSASGHVNTEAFF. The CDR3 DNA is TGCAGTGCATCGGGACACGTGAACACTGAAGCTTTCTTT.

The rearrangement joins TRBV3-1 to TRBJ2-7; perhaps TRBD2 as D (6 bases). Germline-derived CDR1 and CDR2 are LGHDT and YNNKEL (reference sequence). V dropped 2 bases and J dropped 1 base, with 12 bases sitting between them. The CDR3 is 15 amino acids. The CDR3 DNA reads TGTGCCAGCAGCCAATACCTCGGAGGGTCCTACGAGCAGTACTTC. This translates into CASSQYLGGSYEQYF.

V is TRBV29-1 and J is TRBJ1-2; D gene uncertain. CDR1 and CDR2 (germline): SQVTM, ANQGSEA. The CDR3 covers 12 residues. V was trimmed by 7 bases and J by 1 base, leaving 10 bases between them. CDR3 DNA sequence: TGCAGCGCCGGACCGATTAACTATGGCTACACCTTC. It is translated as CSAGPINYGYTF.

This clonotype has a handful of counts. This chain joins TRBV7-7 and TRBJ2-3; TRBD2 matches at 7 bases. The CDR3 consists of 15 residues. Germline V gives CDR1 SSHAT, CDR2 FNYEAQ (reference sequence). Unmatched junction bases numbered 6, after V lost 5 bases and J lost 1 base. This CDR3 reads CASSASGMGTDTQYF. As DNA, the CDR3 is TGTGCCAGCAGCGCCAGCGGGATGGGCACAGATACGCAGTATTTT.

Many counts were recorded for this clonotype. This chain links TRBV5-1 with TRBJ2-3; 7 nucleotides line up with TRBD1. CDR1 and CDR2 (germline): SGHRS, YFSETQ. CDR3 length equals 16 residues. The V segment lost 0 bases and the J segment 2 bases; nucleotides outside the gene matches: 6. CDR3 in amino acids: CASSLGTGGFTDTQYF. The CDR3 nucleotides are TGCGCCAGCAGCTTGGGGACAGGTGGCTTCACAGATACGCAGTATTTT.

This clonotype was recorded a few times. CDR3 DNA: TGTGCCAGCAGTAACCGGGACGGATTATCCTACGAGCAGTACTTC. Its translation: CASSNRDGLSYEQYF. This rearrangement joins TRBV6-5 to TRBJ2-7; D tentatively fits TRBD1 or TRBD2 (5 bases each). The CDR3 sequence is 15 residues long. Trimming removed 5 bases at V and 1 base at J, with 15 bases between. Germline values: CDR1 MNHEY, CDR2 SVGAGI.

This chain connects TRBV12-3 or TRBV12-4 to TRBJ1-2; no definite D call. The V gene lost 3 bases and the J gene lost 8 bases, with 25 bases spanning the gap. The CDR3 consists of 17 residues. This chain's CDR3 is CASSFYKNSRVFDGYTF. In DNA form, the CDR3 reads TGTGCCAGCAGTTTTTATAAGAACAGCCGGGTGTTCGACGGCTACACCTTC.

This clonotype was picked up a small number of times. V usage is TRBV7-2 and J usage is TRBJ2-1, with 7 nucleotides matching TRBD2. V shed 5 bases, J shed 5 bases, and the junction held 9 bases outside the gene matches. Germline lookup yields CDR1 SGHTA and CDR2 FQGNSA. The CDR3 runs 15 residues. The CDR3 bases are TGTGCCAGCAGCGATACTAGCGCCTACAACAATGAGCAGTTCTTC. Residues: CASSDTSAYNNEQFF.

This clonotype was counted between two and nine times. The V call is TRBV30, the J call TRBJ1-1; D gene uncertain. This CDR3 comprises 12 residues. Germline assignment: CDR1 GTSNPN and CDR2 SVGIG (reference sequence). V gave up 7 bases and J gave up 0 bases, with 9 bases separating them. Written as DNA, the CDR3 is TGTGCCTACAAGACCCTGAACACTGAAGCTTTCTTT. This gives the protein CAYKTLNTEAFF.

This clonotype has just a few counts. This chain uses TRBV6-5 with TRBJ2-3; D is possibly TRBD2 (5 bases). The V gene's germline CDR1 is MNHEY and CDR2 SVGAGI. The CDR3 extends over 16 amino acids. V lost 3 bases to trimming and J lost 0 bases, with 13 bases between them. The DNA of the CDR3 is TGTGCCAGCAGTTATCTTGTAGCGACAAGCACAGATACGCAGTATTTT. Its translation is CASSYLVATSTDTQYF.

This clonotype was counted at least ten times. The chain recombines TRBV7-8 with TRBJ2-4, with a tentative D call TRBD1 (5 bases). Deletions cut 5 bases from V and 0 bases from J, with 14 bases between. This CDR3 comprises 16 residues. In germline, CDR1 is SGHVS, CDR2 FQNEAQ. The CDR3 protein is CASSIDRILAKNIQYF. The CDR3 DNA follows: TGTGCCAGCAGCATCGACAGAATTCTAGCCAAAAACATTCAGTACTTC.

This clonotype appeared a few times. The chain has TRBV6-5 and TRBJ1-6, with D unclear. This CDR3 contains 16 residues. Trimming removed 0 bases at V and 5 bases at J, with 11 bases between. CDR1 is MNHEY, CDR2 SVGAGI, per germline. The CDR3 region has the DNA TGTGCCAGCAGTTACTCGAGACCTCAGAATAATTCACCCCTCCACTTT. Its protein is CASSYSRPQNNSPLHF.

The chain recombines TRBV24-1 with TRBJ2-2; D unclear. V was cut by 0 bases and J by 4 bases, with 14 bases left in between. CDR1 and CDR2 from the germline V gene are KGHDR and SFDVKD. The CDR3 has 17 amino acids. This CDR3 reads CATSDLSSGQSTGELFF. The CDR3, as DNA: TGTGCCACCAGTGATTTGTCTTCTGGGCAGAGCACCGGGGAGCTGTTTTTT.

The CDR3 loop is CASSMASSLETQYF. Here the CDR3 DNA reads TGTGCCAGCTCCATGGCCTCTAGTTTGGAGACCCAGTACTTC. The V call is TRBV27, the J call TRBJ2-5, with D unresolved. Per the germline V gene, CDR1 is MNHEY and CDR2 is SMNVEV (reference sequence). Trimming pared 8 bases from V and 5 bases from J, leaving 18 bases between. The CDR3 has 14 amino acids.

This clonotype appeared many times. The chain combines TRBV29-1 with TRBJ2-1, with D possibly being TRBD2 (6 bases). V lost 5 bases and J lost 2, with 13 bases in between. The CDR3 covers 14 residues. Germline-derived CDR1 and CDR2 are SQVTM and ANQGSEA. CDR3 DNA: TGCAGCGTTCTGGATAGCGGCGCCTACAATGAGCAGTTCTTC. It yields the protein CSVLDSGAYNEQFF.

This sequence joins TRBV6-5 and TRBJ1-2, with 9 bases aligning to TRBD1. Looked up from germline, CDR1 is MNHEY and CDR2 is SVGAGI. The ends lost 2 bases at V and 2 bases at J; junction bases unmatched: 9. The CDR3 extends over 17 amino acids. DNA of the CDR3: TGTGCCAGCAGTTACCTTGCCCCCGGGACAGGGAACTATGGCTACACCTTC. It is translated as CASSYLAPGTGNYGYTF.

The chain combines TRBV7-9 with TRBJ1-4; D unresolved. CDR1 and CDR2 from the germline V gene are SEHNR and FQNEAQ (reference sequence). Trimming cost V 0 bases and J 6 bases, with 11 bases left between them. CDR3 size: 15 residues. The DNA of the CDR3 is TGTGCCAGCAGCTTAGCCTCCGGGAAGGATGAAAAACTGTTTTTT. This gives the protein CASSLASGKDEKLFF.

The V gene is TRBV11-2, the J gene TRBJ2-1; no firm D call. The CDR3 is 14 residues long. The germline V and J ends were trimmed by 3 bases and 5 bases, with 11 bases remaining between them. Germline CDR1 is SGHAT and CDR2 is FQNNGV. In nucleotides, the CDR3 is TGTGCCAGCAGCTTGGTGTTCTTAAACAATGAGCAGTTCTTC. This sequence encodes CASSLVFLNNEQFF. Together with reference TRBV11-2 and TRBJ2-1, the CDR3 gives the full variable domain: EAGVAQSPRYKIIEKRQSVAFWCNPISGHATLYWYQQILGQGPKLLIQFQNNGVVDDSQLPKDRFSAERLKGVDSTLKIQPAKLEDSAVYLCASSLVFLNNEQFFGPGTRLTVL.

The table lists this clonotype with a few counts. V gene TRBV5-1 combines with J gene TRBJ2-7; 10 positions agree with TRBD2. The CDR3 spans 16 residues. The ends lost 4 bases at V and 1 base at J; junction bases unmatched: 8. Germline CDR1 SGHRS, CDR2 YFSETQ. CDR3 loop: CASSHPTSGVSYEQYF. For the CDR3, the DNA is TGCGCCAGCAGCCACCCCACTAGCGGGGTGTCCTACGAGCAGTACTTC.

The chain employs TRBV9 and TRBJ2-7, with D perhaps matching TRBD1 (6 bases). Trimming pared 5 bases from V and 3 bases from J, leaving 15 bases between. Germline CDR1 and CDR2: SGDLS and YYNGEE. The CDR3 is 14 amino acids. Written as DNA, the CDR3 is TGTGCCAGCAGTGAAGGGGGTGAAATCTACGAGCAGTACTTC. Its translation: CASSEGGEIYEQYF.

This clonotype was seen at least ten times. The chain has TRBV7-9 and TRBJ2-7, with D hard to call. Trimming cost V 1 base and J 6 bases, with 7 bases left between them. This CDR3 comprises 12 residues. CDR1 is SEHNR, CDR2 FQNEAQ, per germline (reference sequence). As DNA, the CDR3 is TGTGCCAGCAGCTTAGGCCCCAGCGAGCAGTACTTC. It encodes CASSLGPSEQYF.

This clonotype was seen many times. The chain couples TRBV29-1 to TRBJ2-5; D might be TRBD2 (6 bases). V dropped 2 bases and J dropped 5 bases, with 12 bases sitting between them. Looked up from germline, CDR1 is SQVTM and CDR2 is ANQGSEA. This CDR3 contains 13 residues. The CDR3 DNA is TGCAGCGTTGAATTCGGGAGCCTCGAGACCCAGTACTTC. It codes for CSVEFGSLETQYF.

A few counts support this clonotype. The chain carries TRBV7-2 and TRBJ1-3; D call uncertain. There are 13 residues in the CDR3. Trimming took off 5 bases at V and 4 bases at J, with 9 bases between the two ends. Looked up from germline, CDR1 is SGHTA and CDR2 is FQGNSA. The CDR3 region is CASSGSGGNTIYF. The CDR3 coding sequence is TGTGCCAGCAGCGGGTCAGGAGGAAACACCATATATTTT.